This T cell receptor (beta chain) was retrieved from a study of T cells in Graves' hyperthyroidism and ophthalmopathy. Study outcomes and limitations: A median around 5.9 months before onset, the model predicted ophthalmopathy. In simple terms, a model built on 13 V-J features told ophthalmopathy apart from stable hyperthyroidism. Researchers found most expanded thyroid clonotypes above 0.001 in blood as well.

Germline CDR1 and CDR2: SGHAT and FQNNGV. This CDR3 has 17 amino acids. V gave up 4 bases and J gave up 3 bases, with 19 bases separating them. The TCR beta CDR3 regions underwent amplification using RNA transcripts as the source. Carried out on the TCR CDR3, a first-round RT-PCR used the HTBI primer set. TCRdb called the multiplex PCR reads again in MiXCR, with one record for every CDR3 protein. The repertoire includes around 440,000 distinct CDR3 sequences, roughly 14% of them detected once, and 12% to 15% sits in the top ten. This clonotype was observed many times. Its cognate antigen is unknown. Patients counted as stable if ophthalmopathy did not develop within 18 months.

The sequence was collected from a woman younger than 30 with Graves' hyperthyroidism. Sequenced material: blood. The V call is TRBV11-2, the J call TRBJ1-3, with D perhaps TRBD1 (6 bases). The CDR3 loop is CASSSPVGGRGGNTIYF. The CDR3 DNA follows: TGTGCCAGCAGCTCCCCCGTGGGGGGGCGCGGTGGAAACACCATATATTTT.